This TCR beta chain was obtained from a study of T-cell reconstitution after alpha-beta-depleted transplantation in children (dated by TCRdb to between 2015 and 2016). Looking at the study overall: T-cell immune reconstitution after TCRalphabeta/CD19-depleted allogeneic hematopoietic cell transplantation in children was quantitatively tracked in the study by means of TCR repertoire profiling. Points the paper makes about the study in general: About two months after transplant, the apparently early recovery of alphabetaT-cell counts reportedly depended on just several hundred clones that had expanded rapidly and came from non-depleted graft cells. Over the following months the frequencies of hyperexpanded clones went down, and after one year T-cell counts and TCRbeta diversity were mostly credited to newly produced T cells. The high TCRbeta diversity at day 60 in some patients was ascribed to recipient T cells and intrathymic progenitors that had survived conditioning.

The intended sense of this specimen's treatment or condition label: allogeneic hematopoietic cell transplantation with graft depleted of TCRalphabeta T cells and CD19 B cells. Transplant recipients were children who received TCRalphabeta/CD19-depleted allogeneic hematopoietic cell grafts. The cysteine opens and the phenylalanine closes a CDR3 of 14 amino acids. The DNA shown is the 42-base CDR3, in frame from base 1. Via the germline V gene, CDR1 is MGHRA and CDR2 YSYEKL. The V end loses 2 bases and the J end loses 4 bases, and a stretch of 9 bases separates them. This clonotype was counted many times. Its antigen remains undetermined. The input lacks base qualities; no much larger clone sits a single base away. Library prep was done by PCR. The instrument given in TCRdb is Illumina HiSeq 2500. TCR libraries were prepared with molecular barcoding, using unique molecular identifiers to normalize TCRbeta repertoire quantification. The public sequencing data were trimmed at Q25 with fastp and processed into clonotypes with MiXCR by TCRdb, which kept only in-frame beta chains. Identical CDR3 protein sequences are pooled into one entry, listed with their most common genes and DNA. Here the sample has nearly 350,000 distinct CDR3 sequences; 15% to 20% occur a single time. The leading ten clones occupy about 41% of the sample.

The chain employs TRBV4-1 and TRBJ1-3, with the D segment identity uncertain. This receptor was obtained from a male patient aged 2-15 years who had a stem cell transplant for acute lymphoblastic leukemia, so the T cells may come from the graft donor. The sequencing here drew on PBMCs, mostly from graft donor cells, taken 360 days after TCRalphabeta/CD19-depleted stem cell transplant. The bases are TGCGCCAGCAGCCAATCCCATGGGGGAAACACCATATATTTT. Translation gives CASSQSHGGNTIYF.